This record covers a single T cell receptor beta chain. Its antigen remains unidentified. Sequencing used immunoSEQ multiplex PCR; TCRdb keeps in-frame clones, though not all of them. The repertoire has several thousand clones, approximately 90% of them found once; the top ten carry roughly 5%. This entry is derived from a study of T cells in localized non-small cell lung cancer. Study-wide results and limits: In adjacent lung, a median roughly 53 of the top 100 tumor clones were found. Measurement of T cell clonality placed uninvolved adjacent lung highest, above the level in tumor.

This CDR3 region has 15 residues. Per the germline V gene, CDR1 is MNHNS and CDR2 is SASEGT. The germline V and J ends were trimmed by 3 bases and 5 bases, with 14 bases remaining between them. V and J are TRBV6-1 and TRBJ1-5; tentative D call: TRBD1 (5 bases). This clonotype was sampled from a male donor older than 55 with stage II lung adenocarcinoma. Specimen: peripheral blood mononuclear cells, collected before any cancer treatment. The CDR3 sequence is CASSEQGTVDQPQHF. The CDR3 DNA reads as TGTGCCAGCAGTGAGCAGGGAACTGTCGATCAGCCCCAGCATTTT.